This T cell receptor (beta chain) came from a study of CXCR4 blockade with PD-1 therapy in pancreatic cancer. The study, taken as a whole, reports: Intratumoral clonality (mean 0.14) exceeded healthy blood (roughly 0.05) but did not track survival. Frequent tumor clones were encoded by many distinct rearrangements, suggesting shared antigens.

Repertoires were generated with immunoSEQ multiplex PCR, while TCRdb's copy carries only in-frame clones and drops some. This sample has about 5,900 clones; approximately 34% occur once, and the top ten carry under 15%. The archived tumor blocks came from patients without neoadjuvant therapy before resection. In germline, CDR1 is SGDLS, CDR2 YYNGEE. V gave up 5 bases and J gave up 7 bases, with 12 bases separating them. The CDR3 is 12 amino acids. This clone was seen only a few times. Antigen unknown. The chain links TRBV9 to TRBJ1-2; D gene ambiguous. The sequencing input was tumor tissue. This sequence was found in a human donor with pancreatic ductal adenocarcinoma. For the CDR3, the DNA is TGTGCCAGCAGTGAAAGCTCGGGTGGCTACACCTTC. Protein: CASSESSGGYTF.